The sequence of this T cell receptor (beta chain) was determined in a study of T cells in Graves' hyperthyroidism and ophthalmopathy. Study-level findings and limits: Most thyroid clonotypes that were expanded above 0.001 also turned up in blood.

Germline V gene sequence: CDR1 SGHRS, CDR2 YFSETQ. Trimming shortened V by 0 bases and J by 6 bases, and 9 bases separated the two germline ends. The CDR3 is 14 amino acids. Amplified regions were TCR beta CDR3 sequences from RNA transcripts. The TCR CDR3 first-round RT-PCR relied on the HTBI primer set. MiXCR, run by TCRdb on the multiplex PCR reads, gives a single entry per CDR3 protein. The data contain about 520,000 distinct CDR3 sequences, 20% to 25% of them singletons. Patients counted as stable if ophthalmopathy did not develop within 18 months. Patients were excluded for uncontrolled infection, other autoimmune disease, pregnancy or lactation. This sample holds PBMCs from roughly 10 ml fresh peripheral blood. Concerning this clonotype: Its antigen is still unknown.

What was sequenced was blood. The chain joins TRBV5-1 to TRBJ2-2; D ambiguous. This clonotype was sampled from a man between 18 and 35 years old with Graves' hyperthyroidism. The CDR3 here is CASSLGAGPGELFF. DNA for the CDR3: TGCGCCAGCAGCTTGGGGGCCGGACCCGGGGAGCTGTTTTTT. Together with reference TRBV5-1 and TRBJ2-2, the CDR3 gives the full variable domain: KAGVTQTPRYLIKTRGQQVTLSCSPISGHRSVSWYQQTPGQGLQFLFEYFSETQRNKGNFPGRFSGRQFSNSRSEMNVSTLELGDSALYLCASSLGAGPGELFFGEGSRLTVL.